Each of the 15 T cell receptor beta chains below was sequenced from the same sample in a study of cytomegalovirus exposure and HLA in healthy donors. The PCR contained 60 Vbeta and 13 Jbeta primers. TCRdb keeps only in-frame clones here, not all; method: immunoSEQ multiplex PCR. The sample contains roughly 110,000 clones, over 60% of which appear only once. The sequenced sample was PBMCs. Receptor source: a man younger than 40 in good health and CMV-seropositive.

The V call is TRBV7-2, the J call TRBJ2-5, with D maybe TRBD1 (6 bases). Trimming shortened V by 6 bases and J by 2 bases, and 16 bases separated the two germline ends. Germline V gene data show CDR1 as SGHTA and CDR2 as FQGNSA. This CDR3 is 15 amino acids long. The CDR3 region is CASRWNFGQQETQYF. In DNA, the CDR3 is TGTGCCAGCAGATGGAATTTCGGACAGCAAGAGACCCAGTACTTC.

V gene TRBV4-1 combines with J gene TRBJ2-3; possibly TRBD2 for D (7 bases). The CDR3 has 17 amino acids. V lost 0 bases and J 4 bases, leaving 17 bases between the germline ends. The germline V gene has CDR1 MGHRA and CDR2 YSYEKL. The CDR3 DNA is TGCGCCAGCAGCCAAGATTTGGGGGGGGGCCTTCCAGATACGCAGTATTTT. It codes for CASSQDLGGGLPDTQYF.

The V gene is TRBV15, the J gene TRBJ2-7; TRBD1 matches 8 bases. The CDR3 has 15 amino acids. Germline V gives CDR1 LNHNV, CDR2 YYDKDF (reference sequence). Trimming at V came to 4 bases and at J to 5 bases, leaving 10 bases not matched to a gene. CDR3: CATSKSQGARNEQYF. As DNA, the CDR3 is TGTGCCACCAGCAAGAGCCAGGGGGCAAGGAACGAGCAGTACTTC.

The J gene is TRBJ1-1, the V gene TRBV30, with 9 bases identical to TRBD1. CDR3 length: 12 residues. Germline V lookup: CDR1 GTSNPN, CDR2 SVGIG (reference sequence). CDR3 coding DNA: TGTGCTGGGGACAGGGCGAACACTGAAGCTTTCTTT. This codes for CAGDRANTEAFF.

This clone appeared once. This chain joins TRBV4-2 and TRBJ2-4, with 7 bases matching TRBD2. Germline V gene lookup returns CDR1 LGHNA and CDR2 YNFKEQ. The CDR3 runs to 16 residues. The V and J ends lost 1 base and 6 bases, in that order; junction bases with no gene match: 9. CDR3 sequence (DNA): TGTGCCAGCAGCCAAGGGGAAGGCGGCGGGGGAAACATTCAGTACTTC. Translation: CASSQGEGGGGNIQYF.

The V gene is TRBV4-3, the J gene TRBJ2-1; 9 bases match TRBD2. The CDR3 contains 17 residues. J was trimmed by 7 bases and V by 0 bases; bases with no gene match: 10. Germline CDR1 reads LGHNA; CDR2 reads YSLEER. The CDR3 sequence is CASSQDQGGGEGNEQFF. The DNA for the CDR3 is TGCGCCAGCAGCCAAGATCAGGGCGGGGGGGAGGGAAATGAGCAGTTCTTC.

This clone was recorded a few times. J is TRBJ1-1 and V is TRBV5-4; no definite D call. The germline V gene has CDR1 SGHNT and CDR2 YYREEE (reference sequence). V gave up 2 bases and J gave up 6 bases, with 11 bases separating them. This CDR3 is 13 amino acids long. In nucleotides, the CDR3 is TGTGCCAGCAGCTTCGACGAGCGAGCTGAAGCTTTCTTT. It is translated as CASSFDERAEAFF.

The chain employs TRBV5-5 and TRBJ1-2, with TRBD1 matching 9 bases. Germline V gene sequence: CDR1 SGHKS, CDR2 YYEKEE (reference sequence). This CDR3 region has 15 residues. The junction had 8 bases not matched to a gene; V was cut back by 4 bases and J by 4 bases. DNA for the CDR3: TGTGCCAGCAGCCCCGGGACAGGGTATAGCTATGGCTACACCTTC. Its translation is CASSPGTGYSYGYTF.

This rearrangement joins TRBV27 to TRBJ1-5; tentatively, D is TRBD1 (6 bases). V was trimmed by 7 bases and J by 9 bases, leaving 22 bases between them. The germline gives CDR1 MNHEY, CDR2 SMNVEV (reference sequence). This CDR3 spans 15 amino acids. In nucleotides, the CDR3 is TGTGCCAGCACCGCGACAGGCACACCGAGGGGGCCCCAGCATTTT. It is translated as CASTATGTPRGPQHF.

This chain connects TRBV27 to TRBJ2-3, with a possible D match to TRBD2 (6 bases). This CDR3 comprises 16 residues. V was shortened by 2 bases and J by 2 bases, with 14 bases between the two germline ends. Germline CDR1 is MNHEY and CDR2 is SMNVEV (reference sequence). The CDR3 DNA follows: TGTGCCAGCAGTTTACTTGGGGCGGGGTTCACAGATACGCAGTATTTT. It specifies CASSLLGAGFTDTQYF.

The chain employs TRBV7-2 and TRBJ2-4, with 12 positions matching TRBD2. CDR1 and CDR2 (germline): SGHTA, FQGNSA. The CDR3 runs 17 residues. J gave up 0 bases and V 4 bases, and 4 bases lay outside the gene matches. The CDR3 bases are TGTGCCAGCAGCTCCCAACTAGCGGGGGGAGCCAAAAACATTCAGTACTTC. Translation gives CASSSQLAGGAKNIQYF.

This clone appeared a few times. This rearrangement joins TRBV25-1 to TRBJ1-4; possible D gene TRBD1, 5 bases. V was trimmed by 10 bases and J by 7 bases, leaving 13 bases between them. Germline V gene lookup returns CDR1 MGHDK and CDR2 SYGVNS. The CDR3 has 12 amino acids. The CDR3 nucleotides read TGTGCCACCTCTAAAAGGGGTGAAAAACTGTTTTTT. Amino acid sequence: CATSKRGEKLFF.

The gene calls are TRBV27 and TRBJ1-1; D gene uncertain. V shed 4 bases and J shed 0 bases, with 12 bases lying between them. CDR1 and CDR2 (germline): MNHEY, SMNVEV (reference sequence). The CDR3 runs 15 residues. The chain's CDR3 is CASSYRHTMNTEAFF. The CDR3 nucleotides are TGTGCCAGCAGTTACAGACACACCATGAACACTGAAGCTTTCTTT.

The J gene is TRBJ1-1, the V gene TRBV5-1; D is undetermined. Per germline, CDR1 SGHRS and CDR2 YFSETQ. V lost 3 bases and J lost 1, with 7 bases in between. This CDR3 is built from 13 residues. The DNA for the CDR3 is TGCGCCAGCAGCTCCCAGGCGAACACTGAAGCTTTCTTT. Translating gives CASSSQANTEAFF.

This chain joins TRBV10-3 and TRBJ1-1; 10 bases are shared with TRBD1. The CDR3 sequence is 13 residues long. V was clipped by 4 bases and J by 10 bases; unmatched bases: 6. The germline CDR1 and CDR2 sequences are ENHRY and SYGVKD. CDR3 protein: CAISGGQGFGAFF. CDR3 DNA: TGTGCCATCAGTGGGGGACAGGGGTTCGGAGCTTTCTTT.